The 9 T cell receptor beta chains below were found in one sample sequenced in a study of T cell repertoires in cytomegalovirus infection. TCRdb called the reads again in MiXCR, with one record for every CDR3 protein. The sample contains 350,000 to 500,000 distinct CDR3 sequences, approximately 30% of which appear only once. The sequenced sample consisted of PBMCs. These receptors originate from a human donor in good health (CMV status not recorded). Some clones in this sample may be carry-over from other donors' samples.

This clonotype was observed a single time. The rearrangement links TRBV5-1 to TRBJ2-4; unclear D gene. V dropped 4 bases and J dropped 2 bases, with 19 bases sitting between them. From germline, CDR1 is SGHRS and CDR2 YFSETQ. This CDR3 has 17 residues. The DNA of the CDR3 is TGCGCCAGCAGCCTGCCTACACAGTCGGGTACCAAAAACATTCAGTACTTC. It yields the protein CASSLPTQSGTKNIQYF.

About this clonotype itself: Sequence at one end of the junction differs from germline and may be a read error. The J gene is TRBJ2-3, the V gene TRBV12-5; D gene uncertain. Germline V gene lookup returns CDR1 LGHNT and CDR2 FRNRAP. The CDR3 has 13 amino acids. CDR3 sequence (DNA): TGTGCTAGTGGTTTTTCAGGCACATATACGCAGTATTTT. Protein: CASGFSGTYTQYF.

V and J are TRBV7-6 and TRBJ2-2; D unresolved. Germline V CDR1 and CDR2: SGHVS, FNYEAQ. V was clipped by 1 base and J by 0 bases, with 6 bases between them. The CDR3 loop spans 15 amino acids. CDR3 amino acids: CASSLGSANTGELFF. CDR3 nucleotide sequence: TGTGCCAGCAGCTTAGGTAGTGCGAACACCGGGGAGCTGTTTTTT. Combining the CDR3 with reference TRBV7-6 and TRBJ2-2 gives the whole variable domain GAGVSQSPRYKVTKRGQDVALRCDPISGHVSLYWYRQALGQGPEFLTYFNYEAQQDKSGLPNDRFSAERPEGSISTLTIQRTEQRDSAMYRCASSLGSANTGELFFGEGSRLTVL.

This chain uses TRBV6-2 or TRBV6-3 with TRBJ2-7; tentatively, D is TRBD1 (5 bases). This CDR3 contains 12 residues. Between the trimmed V and J ends, which lost 6 bases and 2 bases, there was a span of 8 bases. Germline CDR1 is MNHEY and CDR2 is SVGEGT. CDR3 in DNA: TGTGCCAGCAGGTACAGGACCTACGAGCAGTACTTC. As protein: CASRYRTYEQYF.

Only a few counts were recorded for this clonotype. The chain has TRBV11-2 and TRBJ2-3, with 16 bases matching TRBD2. J was trimmed by 6 bases and V by 7 bases; bases with no gene match: 7. The CDR3 contains 16 residues. Germline V gene lookup returns CDR1 SGHAT and CDR2 FQNNGV. CDR3: CASKSGLAGGPDTQYF. CDR3 in DNA: TGTGCCAGCAAATCGGGACTAGCGGGGGGGCCGGATACGCAGTATTTT.

The table lists this clonotype with a few counts. This chain uses TRBV28 with TRBJ1-1; no definite D call. CDR3 size: 12 residues. Germline V gene lookup returns CDR1 MDHEN and CDR2 SYDVKM. V was shortened by 2 bases and J by 11 bases, with 12 bases between the two germline ends. In DNA form, the CDR3 reads TGTGCCAGCAGTTTAAATTTAGGTGGGGCTTTCTTT. This translates into CASSLNLGGAFF. Using reference TRBV28 and TRBJ1-1 for the parts outside the CDR3, the full variable domain is DVKVTQSSRYLVKRTGEKVFLECVQDMDHENMFWYRQDPGLGLRLIYFSYDVKMKEKGDIPEGYSVSREKKERFSLILESASTNQTSMYLCASSLNLGGAFFGQGTRLTVV.

This clonotype has just a few counts. The V gene is TRBV6-5, the J gene TRBJ1-2; D might be TRBD1 (6 bases). This CDR3 spans 16 amino acids. V lost 5 bases, J lost 0 bases, and 16 bases lay in between. CDR1 is MNHEY, CDR2 SVGAGI, per germline. CDR3 DNA: TGTGCCAGCAGTGCCCAGCTCCCAGGGGCTAACTATGGCTACACCTTC. This codes for CASSAQLPGANYGYTF.

Worth noting for this clonotype: Germline and junction disagree at one end, which may indicate a read error. The chain recombines TRBV28 with TRBJ1-2; D is unclear. The CDR3 is 13 amino acids. The V gene's germline CDR1 is MDHEN and CDR2 SYDVKM. The CDR3 spells CASSGRNLGGYNF. For the CDR3, the DNA is TGTGCCAGCAGTGGAAGAAACCTTGGTGGCTACAACTTC.

Written as DNA, the CDR3 is TGTGCCAGCAGTGAACCAGGGGGCGCGGTAAAACTGTTTTTT. Translation gives CASSEPGGAVKLFF. This chain links TRBV2 with TRBJ1-4, with 8 bases matching TRBD1. This CDR3 has 14 amino acids. Germline-derived CDR1 and CDR2 are SNHLY and FYNNEI. With 2 bases clipped from V and 10 bases from J, the junction kept 6 bases outside the gene matches.